These T cell receptor beta chains were read from a single sample in a study of T cells in Graves' hyperthyroidism and ophthalmopathy. TCRdb independently ran MiXCR on the multiplex PCR reads; one entry per CDR3 protein. The sample comprises 45,000 to 75,000 distinct CDR3 sequences, less than 50% of which are singletons, and around 12% rests with the top ten. The sequenced material came from blood. These receptors came from a woman aged 25 to 39 with Graves' ophthalmopathy. Both conserved end residues are trimmed from each CDR3. Each record gives: V gene, J gene, CDR3 protein.

v_gene: TRBV28
j_gene: TRBJ1-6
CDR3aa: ASMGSMGSPLH

v_gene: TRBV20-1
j_gene: TRBJ1-1
CDR3aa: SASLPGLQAGAF

v_gene: TRBV5-4
j_gene: TRBJ1-2
CDR3aa: ASSLAGNYGYT

v_gene: TRBV20-1
j_gene: TRBJ1-5
CDR3aa: SARGQGAQH

v_gene: TRBV12-3/TRBV12-4
j_gene: TRBJ2-2
CDR3aa: ASSRENREKLF

v_gene: TRBV10-1
j_gene: TRBJ2-1
CDR3aa: ASRGTSGFDEQF

v_gene: TRBV19
j_gene: TRBJ1-1
CDR3aa: ASSTGGRDTEAF

v_gene: TRBV7-2
j_gene: TRBJ2-1
CDR3aa: ASSFPTLNEQF

v_gene: TRBV5-1
j_gene: TRBJ2-1
CDR3aa: ASSLGIYEQL

v_gene: TRBV5-1
j_gene: TRBJ2-7
CDR3aa: ASTTSGTAREQY

v_gene: TRBV4-2
j_gene: TRBJ2-7
CDR3aa: ASSLEGSAYEQY

v_gene: TRBV28
j_gene: TRBJ2-5
CDR3aa: ASSFQGGGQTQY

v_gene: TRBV7-3
j_gene: TRBJ2-2
CDR3aa: ASSLTASPYNEQF

v_gene: TRBV28
j_gene: TRBJ1-3
CDR3aa: ASSLGGEGNTIY

v_gene: TRBV20-1
j_gene: TRBJ1-6
CDR3aa: SASTGLASPLH

v_gene: TRBV28
j_gene: TRBJ1-5
CDR3aa: ASSLLGNQPQH

v_gene: TRBV28
j_gene: TRBJ2-1
CDR3aa: ASSRQPRGAYNEQF

v_gene: TRBV12-3/TRBV12-4
j_gene: TRBJ2-7
CDR3aa: ASRGVAGRGAYEQY

v_gene: TRBV28
j_gene: TRBJ1-5
CDR3aa: ASSSSRQGRNQPQH

v_gene: TRBV20-1
j_gene: TRBJ2-1
CDR3aa: SASTGSNANEQF

v_gene: TRBV20-1
j_gene: TRBJ1-6
CDR3aa: SAGGGTGSSPLH

v_gene: TRBV7-9
j_gene: TRBJ1-4
CDR3aa: ASSSRTNEKLF

v_gene: TRBV27
j_gene: TRBJ1-5
CDR3aa: ASSWTHSNQPQH

v_gene: TRBV19
j_gene: TRBJ2-4
CDR3aa: ASSGGASGRPAKNIQY

v_gene: TRBV24-1
j_gene: TRBJ1-2
CDR3aa: ATSDSGHDDYGYT

v_gene: TRBV11-1
j_gene: TRBJ2-2
CDR3aa: ASSSGRGHTGELF

v_gene: TRBV19
j_gene: TRBJ2-1
CDR3aa: ASSVLQLTGHVDNEQF

v_gene: TRBV9
j_gene: TRBJ1-5
CDR3aa: ASSPPTGLGYNQPQH

v_gene: TRBV9
j_gene: TRBJ2-7
CDR3aa: ASSRGGQSHYEQY

v_gene: TRBV3-1
j_gene: TRBJ2-1
CDR3aa: ASSPEGLAFNEQF

v_gene: TRBV29-1
j_gene: TRBJ1-2
CDR3aa: SVAPGSGVYGYT

v_gene: TRBV19
j_gene: TRBJ1-6
CDR3aa: ASSRQGASPLH

v_gene: TRBV9
j_gene: TRBJ2-3
CDR3aa: ASSVGSGTYEQY

v_gene: TRBV12-3/TRBV12-4
j_gene: TRBJ2-1
CDR3aa: ASSPGTSGIGGEF

v_gene: TRBV3-1
j_gene: TRBJ1-2
CDR3aa: ASSRDGGGYT

v_gene: TRBV19
j_gene: TRBJ1-1
CDR3aa: ASSISGGAEAF

v_gene: TRBV19
j_gene: TRBJ1-1
CDR3aa: ATSRGTAMNTEAF

v_gene: TRBV7-3
j_gene: TRBJ2-2
CDR3aa: ASSLTGSGYTGGLF

v_gene: TRBV5-4
j_gene: TRBJ2-3
CDR3aa: ASSLAAGGADTQY

v_gene: TRBV20-1
j_gene: TRBJ1-1
CDR3aa: SAKSRGSTEAF

v_gene: TRBV20-1
j_gene: TRBJ2-7
CDR3aa: SATPGDSYEQY

v_gene: TRBV2
j_gene: TRBJ2-7
CDR3aa: ASRDLGGNYEQY

v_gene: TRBV10-2
j_gene: TRBJ1-6
CDR3aa: ASNTGQTPINSPLH

v_gene: TRBV5-1
j_gene: TRBJ2-3
CDR3aa: ASSLERTSTPDTQY

v_gene: TRBV12-3/TRBV12-4
j_gene: TRBJ2-7
CDR3aa: ASTPVGLAYEQY

v_gene: TRBV20-1
j_gene: TRBJ1-2
CDR3aa: SARGEAGSPNTYGYT

v_gene: TRBV3-1
j_gene: TRBJ2-5
CDR3aa: ASSQESGRGETQY

v_gene: TRBV20-1
j_gene: TRBJ1-1
CDR3aa: SATDRVVMNTEAF

v_gene: TRBV19
j_gene: TRBJ2-1
CDR3aa: ASSQGTSAYNGQC

v_gene: TRBV7-9
j_gene: TRBJ1-1
CDR3aa: VSSPFGQGSTEAF

v_gene: TRBV28
j_gene: TRBJ2-7
CDR3aa: ASSRGSLEQY

v_gene: TRBV10-3
j_gene: TRBJ2-3
CDR3aa: ATSESGTGSTDTQY

v_gene: TRBV7-3
j_gene: TRBJ2-7
CDR3aa: ASAARQY

v_gene: TRBV25-1
j_gene: TRBJ2-1
CDR3aa: ASSGGLAGSYNEQF

v_gene: TRBV28
j_gene: TRBJ2-7
CDR3aa: ASSLLFVGYEQY